One sample yielded the 20 T cell receptor beta chains listed below, sequenced in a study of T cell repertoires in cytomegalovirus infection. TCRdb re-derived calls from the reads in MiXCR, one entry per CDR3 protein. This table holds roughly 230,000 distinct CDR3 sequences, about 23% found once. The sample comprised CD8+ T cells from PBMCs. All receptors come from a human donor in good health (CMV status not recorded). Some clones in this sample may be carry-over from other donors' samples.

In its sample, this clonotype was seen many times. The chain couples TRBV7-2 to TRBJ2-1; 11 bases align to TRBD2. Germline lookup yields CDR1 SGHTA and CDR2 FQGNSA. V dropped 4 bases and J dropped 2; count of bases not matched to a gene: 7. The CDR3 has 17 residues. The CDR3 reads CASSSTTSGGAYNEQFF. For the CDR3, the DNA is TGTGCCAGCAGCTCCACAACTAGCGGGGGAGCCTACAATGAGCAGTTCTTC. The whole variable domain, remainder taken from reference TRBV7-2 and TRBJ2-1, is GAGVSQSPSNKVTEKGKDVELRCDPISGHTALYWYRQSLGQGLEFLIYFQGNSAPDKSGLPSDRFSAERTGGSVSTLTIQRTQQEDSAVYLCASSSTTSGGAYNEQFFGPGTRLTVL.

The chain joins TRBV2 to TRBJ1-2; D possibly corresponds to TRBD1 (5 bases). In germline, CDR1 is SNHLY, CDR2 FYNNEI. V gave up 0 bases and J gave up 7 bases, with 12 bases separating them. The CDR3 length is 14 residues. The chain's CDR3 is CASSEASQGAGYTF. The CDR3 DNA sequence: TGTGCCAGCAGTGAAGCTTCCCAAGGGGCTGGCTACACCTTC.

This clonotype showed up just a few times. V gene TRBV5-6 combines with J gene TRBJ2-3, with 8 bases matching TRBD2. Looked up from germline, CDR1 is SGHDT and CDR2 is YYEEEE. Trimming took 4 bases from V and 5 from J; bases not matched to a gene: 12. The CDR3 has 16 amino acids. The CDR3 DNA sequence: TGTGCCAGCAGCCCGTTAGCGGGGCTCCAGGGAGATACGCAGTATTTT. Its protein product is CASSPLAGLQGDTQYF.

This clonotype turned up a few times. In DNA form, the CDR3 reads TGTGCCAGCAGCCCCTCCTGGAGACAAGAGACCCAGTACTTC. This sequence encodes CASSPSWRQETQYF. V and J are TRBV7-6 and TRBJ2-5; D unclear. CDR3 length: 14 residues. The V gene's germline CDR1 is SGHVS and CDR2 FNYEAQ. With 5 bases removed from V and 2 bases from J, the gap between germline ends came to 12 bases.

The chain uses TRBV7-9 and TRBJ2-2; D not resolved. The V gene lost 5 bases and the J gene lost 7 bases, with 8 bases spanning the gap. Germline loops: CDR1 SEHNR, CDR2 FQNEAQ (reference sequence). The CDR3 length is 12 residues. CDR3 DNA sequence: TGTGCCAGCAGCGCGACTCGCGGGGAGCTGTTTTTT. Protein product: CASSATRGELFF.

This clonotype occurred many times. J is TRBJ2-2 and V is TRBV28; D not certain. The CDR3 is 13 residues long. Per the germline V gene, CDR1 is MDHEN and CDR2 is SYDVKM. V lost 3 bases, J lost 4 bases, and 6 bases lay in between. The CDR3 here is CASSFVVTGELFF. The DNA of the CDR3 is TGTGCCAGCAGTTTTGTCGTCACCGGGGAGCTGTTTTTT.

The chain links TRBV4-1 to TRBJ2-7; 9 nucleotides match TRBD1. Germline V lookup: CDR1 MGHRA, CDR2 YSYEKL. The CDR3 is made up of 14 amino acids. Trimming removed 3 bases from V and 5 bases from J; junction bases left unmatched: 5. CDR3 amino acids: CASSHGTGRDEQYF. The CDR3 DNA sequence: TGCGCCAGCAGCCACGGGACAGGGAGGGACGAGCAGTACTTC.

This clonotype was seen ten or more times. The rearrangement uses TRBV7-2 and TRBJ1-2; TRBD1 agrees at 7 bases. The J segment lost 3 bases and the V segment lost 4 bases, leaving 5 bases of the junction unmatched. The length of the CDR3 is 14 residues. Germline CDR1 is SGHTA and CDR2 is FQGNSA. The DNA of the CDR3 is TGTGCCAGCAGCTACTCCGGGACAGACTATGGCTACACCTTC. Its translation: CASSYSGTDYGYTF. The full variable domain, with the rest looked up from reference TRBV7-2 and TRBJ1-2, is GAGVSQSPSNKVTEKGKDVELRCDPISGHTALYWYRQSLGQGLEFLIYFQGNSAPDKSGLPSDRFSAERTGGSVSTLTIQRTQQEDSAVYLCASSYSGTDYGYTFGSGTRLTVV.

This chain joins TRBV28 and TRBJ2-7; no firm D call. The CDR3 contains 12 residues. Trimming removed 4 bases at V and 3 bases at J, with 7 bases between. Germline V gene sequence: CDR1 MDHEN, CDR2 SYDVKM. The chain's CDR3 is CASSSTDYEQYF. CDR3 DNA sequence: TGTGCCAGCAGTTCCACTGACTACGAGCAGTACTTC. Drawing the rest from reference TRBV28 and TRBJ2-7, the complete variable domain is DVKVTQSSRYLVKRTGEKVFLECVQDMDHENMFWYRQDPGLGLRLIYFSYDVKMKEKGDIPEGYSVSREKKERFSLILESASTNQTSMYLCASSSTDYEQYFGPGTRLTVT.

CDR3 DNA: TGTGCCAGCAGCCATCCGGGACAGATTCACAATGAGCAGTTCTTC. Translation gives CASSHPGQIHNEQFF. The chain has TRBV5-6 and TRBJ2-1; 7 bases are a match to TRBD1. The germline gives CDR1 SGHDT, CDR2 YYEEEE. This CDR3 region has 15 residues. Losses at the gene ends were 4 bases for V and 5 bases for J; bases not matched to a gene: 9.

This clonotype was seen only a few times. J is TRBJ1-3 and V is TRBV20-1; D ambiguous. The CDR3 is made up of 15 amino acids. V was pared by 0 bases and J by 2 bases, with 11 bases between. CDR1 and CDR2 from the germline V gene are DFQATT and SNEGSKA (reference sequence). The CDR3 DNA follows: TGCAGTGCTAGAGATCTTTCAGGAACTGGAAACACCATATATTTT. As protein: CSARDLSGTGNTIYF.

J is TRBJ2-2 and V is TRBV7-4, with a tentative D call TRBD2 (6 bases). The CDR3 spans 16 residues. The V and J ends lost 4 bases and 7 bases respectively, with 19 bases between them. Germline V gene data show CDR1 as SGHVT and CDR2 as SQSDAQ. CDR3 in DNA: TGTGCCAGCAGCTCCCCGCGGAGTTTGGGAGGCGGGGAGCTGTTTTTT. Its translation is CASSSPRSLGGGELFF.

This clonotype was recorded once. The gene calls are TRBV29-1 and TRBJ2-7, with 8 bases fitting TRBD1. Germline V gene data show CDR1 as SQVTM and CDR2 as ANQGSEA. The trim removed 0 bases at V and 0 bases at J, leaving 4 bases unmatched. CDR3 length equals 15 residues. The CDR3 sequence: CSVEDWTGSSYEQYF. CDR3 in DNA: TGCAGCGTTGAAGATTGGACAGGGAGCTCCTACGAGCAGTACTTC.

This clonotype was seen more than once but under ten times. This chain joins TRBV20-1 and TRBJ1-5; D is unclear. This CDR3 is built from 14 residues. Deletions cut 1 base from V and 4 bases from J, with 11 bases between. The germline gives CDR1 DFQATT, CDR2 SNEGSKA (reference sequence). The CDR3 nucleotides read TGCAGTGCTAGAGTACTAGAGGGTAATCAGCCCCAGCATTTT. It yields the protein CSARVLEGNQPQHF.

V gene TRBV6-5 combines with J gene TRBJ2-5; D assignment may be TRBD1 or TRBD2 (5 bases each). CDR1 and CDR2 (germline): MNHEY, SVGAGI. The CDR3 covers 13 residues. V was shortened by 6 bases and J by 5 bases, with 13 bases between the two germline ends. The CDR3 here is CASRLGTRETQYF. DNA for the CDR3: TGTGCCAGCAGACTAGGGACCAGGGAGACCCAGTACTTC.

This clonotype occurred a few times. The gene calls are TRBV4-1 and TRBJ2-7, with 7 positions matching TRBD1. The CDR3 is 15 residues long. Germline V CDR1 and CDR2: MGHRA, YSYEKL. J gave up 1 base and V 3 bases, and 6 bases lay outside the gene matches. CDR3 sequence (DNA): TGCGCCAGCAGCCAGAACCGGGACAGATCCTACGAGCAGTACTTC. It specifies CASSQNRDRSYEQYF.

This chain connects TRBV9 to TRBJ2-1, with D possibly TRBD2 on 7 matching bases. Germline V gene lookup returns CDR1 SGDLS and CDR2 YYNGEE. Trimming removed 4 bases from V and 6 bases from J, with 20 bases in between. This CDR3 comprises 16 residues. CDR3 protein: CASSNPLRGGGNEQFF. CDR3 nucleotide sequence: TGTGCCAGCAGCAATCCCCTGAGGGGGGGGGGCAATGAGCAGTTCTTC.

Only a few counts were recorded for this clonotype. V is TRBV7-9 and J is TRBJ1-4; D is perhaps TRBD1 (5 bases). V shed 3 bases and J shed 16 bases, with 18 bases lying between them. The germline gives CDR1 SEHNR, CDR2 FQNEAQ (reference sequence). This CDR3 region has 13 residues. The CDR3 spells CASSLGPRELGFF. As DNA, the CDR3 is TGTGCCAGCAGCTTGGGCCCCAGGGAATTGGGGTTTTTT.

The chain couples TRBV18 to TRBJ2-3, with D perhaps matching TRBD1 (6 bases). Trimming took 3 bases from V and 0 from J, leaving 13 bases between them. The CDR3 spans 16 residues. The germline CDR1 and CDR2 sequences are KGHSH and LQKENI. As DNA, the CDR3 is TGTGCCAGCTCACCGGTCCGGGACATTAGCACAGATACGCAGTATTTT. The encoded protein is CASSPVRDISTDTQYF.

This clonotype was counted between two and nine times. This chain joins TRBV7-8 and TRBJ2-1; 14 bases map to TRBD2. CDR1 and CDR2 from the germline V gene are SGHVS and FQNEAQ. This CDR3 is 18 amino acids long. With 7 bases clipped from V and 4 bases from J, the junction kept 12 bases outside the gene matches. CDR3 residues: CASTRGLAGAFAYNEQFF. In DNA, the CDR3 is TGTGCCAGCACCAGGGGACTAGCGGGGGCCTTTGCGTACAATGAGCAGTTCTTC.